One and the same sample provided the 22 T cell receptor beta chains below, sequenced in a study of cytomegalovirus exposure and HLA in healthy donors. The data were produced by immunoSEQ multiplex PCR, yet TCRdb's version contains in-frame clones alone and is incomplete. The sample includes around 190,000 clones, around 85% of them seen just once. Input material: PBMCs. All receptors derive from a young man in good health and CMV-seropositive.

V usage is TRBV4-2 and J usage is TRBJ2-7; D is ambiguous. V lost 0 bases to trimming and J lost 6 bases, with 12 bases between them. The CDR3 contains 14 residues. The germline V gene encodes CDR1 LGHNA and CDR2 YNFKEQ. The CDR3 is CASSQDSEASEQYF. The CDR3 DNA follows: TGTGCCAGCAGCCAAGATTCAGAGGCAAGCGAGCAGTACTTC.

V gene TRBV27 combines with J gene TRBJ2-5; tentatively, D is TRBD1 (5 bases). Germline CDR1 reads MNHEY; CDR2 reads SMNVEV (reference sequence). The CDR3 covers 15 residues. Trimming left V 2 bases short and J 5 bases short, with 15 bases between. The CDR3: CASSLSQGLGETQYF. The CDR3 nucleotides are TGTGCCAGCAGTTTAAGTCAGGGCTTGGGGGAGACCCAGTACTTC.

V gene TRBV28 combines with J gene TRBJ2-7; 10 positions agree with TRBD1. Germline CDR1 reads MDHEN; CDR2 reads SYDVKM. The CDR3 extends over 13 amino acids. The junction had 7 bases not matched to a gene; V was cut back by 9 bases and J by 5 bases. CDR3 DNA: TGTGCCAGACCCGGGGGACAGGGGAACGAGCAGTACTTC. Its protein product is CARPGGQGNEQYF. Based on the CDR3 plus reference TRBV28 and TRBJ2-7, the full variable domain is DVKVTQSSRYLVKRTGEKVFLECVQDMDHENMFWYRQDPGLGLRLIYFSYDVKMKEKGDIPEGYSVSREKKERFSLILESASTNQTSMYLCARPGGQGNEQYFGPGTRLTVT.

V and J are TRBV10-2 and TRBJ1-2, with D maybe TRBD1 (5 bases). The CDR3 covers 14 residues. V was trimmed by 5 bases and J by 4 bases, leaving 14 bases between them. CDR1 and CDR2 from the germline V gene are WSHSY and SAAADI. The CDR3 sequence is CASSRSGGSYGYTF. CDR3 bases: TGCGCCAGCAGTCGGTCGGGGGGGAGCTATGGCTACACCTTC.

The chain combines TRBV5-6 with TRBJ1-6, with 8 bases aligning to TRBD1. This CDR3 has 17 amino acids. Germline CDR1 and CDR2: SGHDT and YYEEEE. V lost 2 bases to trimming and J lost 0 bases; unmatched junction nucleotides: 4. The chain's CDR3 is CASSFGQGSSYNSPLHF. The CDR3 DNA sequence: TGTGCCAGCAGCTTTGGACAGGGAAGCTCCTATAATTCACCCCTCCACTTT.

V gene TRBV6-4 combines with J gene TRBJ2-3, with 14 bases aligning to TRBD2. The CDR3 sequence is 14 residues long. Unmatched junction bases numbered 1, after V lost 7 bases and J lost 4 bases. Germline-derived CDR1 and CDR2 are MRHNA and SNTAGT. This chain's CDR3 is CASKTSGGADTQYF. For the CDR3, the DNA is TGTGCCAGCAAGACTAGCGGGGGGGCAGATACGCAGTATTTT.

The chain is built from TRBV5-6 and TRBJ2-1; perhaps TRBD1 as D (7 bases). CDR3 length: 14 residues. CDR1 SGHDT and CDR2 YYEEEE come from the germline V gene. V lost 3 bases to trimming and J lost 6 bases, with 13 bases between them. This CDR3 is CASSYGRGANEQFF. The CDR3 nucleotides are TGTGCCAGCAGCTACGGCAGGGGGGCCAATGAGCAGTTCTTC.

This sequence joins TRBV2 and TRBJ1-3, with D unresolved. CDR1 is SNHLY, CDR2 FYNNEI, per germline. The CDR3 has 15 residues. V dropped 8 bases and J dropped 4 bases, with 18 bases sitting between them. In DNA, the CDR3 is TGTGCCAGCGCGGAGCTGATATACTTCGGAAACACCATATATTTT. Protein sequence: CASAELIYFGNTIYF.

The CDR3 DNA sequence: TGTGCCATCAGTGGAGGCTCTTCTGGGGCCAACGTCCTGACTTTC. Translated: CAISGGSSGANVLTF. V and J are TRBV10-3 and TRBJ2-6; D is unresolved. This CDR3 region has 15 residues. The V end lost 4 bases, the J end lost 1 base, and 8 bases lay between the germline ends. Germline V gene lookup returns CDR1 ENHRY and CDR2 SYGVKD.

This chain links TRBV18 with TRBJ1-1, with 8 positions matching TRBD1. The V gene's germline CDR1 is KGHSH and CDR2 LQKENI. The CDR3 has 12 residues. With 3 bases clipped from V and 6 bases from J, the junction kept 0 bases outside the gene matches. The CDR3 coding sequence is TGTGCCAGCTCACCGGACAGGGCTGAAGCTTTCTTT. As protein: CASSPDRAEAFF.

The chain carries TRBV25-1 and TRBJ1-1, with TRBD1 as a possible D gene (6 bases). CDR3 size: 13 residues. CDR1 is MGHDK, CDR2 SYGVNS, per germline. Between the trimmed V and J ends, which lost 8 bases and 4 bases, there was a span of 14 bases. CDR3 protein: CASFSGVGTEAFF. The CDR3 DNA sequence: TGTGCCAGCTTCTCAGGGGTGGGCACTGAAGCTTTCTTT.

This chain's CDR3 is CASSERTGGVQPQHF. CDR3 DNA: TGTGCCAGCAGTGAAAGGACAGGGGGGGTACAGCCCCAGCATTTT. This chain links TRBV2 with TRBJ1-5; 10 bases are a match to TRBD1. The CDR3 covers 15 residues. The J segment lost 7 bases and the V segment lost 2 bases, leaving 5 bases of the junction unmatched. Germline CDR1 is SNHLY and CDR2 is FYNNEI.

This rearrangement joins TRBV28 to TRBJ1-2, with TRBD1 matching 11 bases. Germline loops: CDR1 MDHEN, CDR2 SYDVKM. The junction had 10 bases not matched to a gene; V was cut back by 2 bases and J by 5 bases. This CDR3 is built from 17 residues. The CDR3 DNA reads TGTGCCAGCAGTTTAAGTAGCGGGGACAGGGGGTTGTATGGCTACACCTTC. Protein product: CASSLSSGDRGLYGYTF.

The CDR3 nucleotides read TGTGCCACCCAATACGCTAGCGGTGTGTCCGGGGAGCTGTTTTTT. Its protein product is CATQYASGVSGELFF. The V call is TRBV10-3, the J call TRBJ2-2, with TRBD2 matching over 7 bases. V was pared by 10 bases and J by 6 bases, with 14 bases of the junction left unmatched. The CDR3 totals 15 residues. Germline loops: CDR1 ENHRY, CDR2 SYGVKD.

V and J are TRBV6-1 and TRBJ2-7, with 12 bases that match TRBD1. Per the germline V gene, CDR1 is MNHNS and CDR2 is SASEGT. CDR3 size: 16 residues. Trimming removed 0 bases from V and 7 bases from J; junction bases left unmatched: 7. CDR3 coding DNA: TGTGCCAGCAGTGAAGCGACCGGGACAGGGGGCGGGGAGCAGTACTTC. This sequence encodes CASSEATGTGGGEQYF.

The CDR3: CASSPTATYGYTF. The CDR3 coding sequence is TGTGCCAGCAGCCCGACAGCTACCTATGGCTACACCTTC. The chain recombines TRBV7-2 with TRBJ1-2, with D possibly matching TRBD1 (5 bases). Germline-derived CDR1 and CDR2 are SGHTA and FQGNSA. V was trimmed by 5 bases and J by 4 bases, leaving 11 bases between them. The CDR3 extends over 13 amino acids.

This clone was picked up one time. This sequence joins TRBV6-1 and TRBJ1-1, with 8 bases fitting TRBD1. The CDR3 runs 14 residues. CDR1 is MNHNS and CDR2 is SASEGT in the germline V gene. Trimming cost V 3 bases and J 4 bases; bases outside gene matches: 4. Here the CDR3 reads CASSDYGQGTEAFF. The CDR3 DNA follows: TGTGCCAGCAGTGACTATGGACAGGGCACTGAAGCTTTCTTT.

V is TRBV5-1 and J is TRBJ2-3, with D possibly TRBD2 on 6 matching bases. V shed 0 bases and J shed 5 bases, with 10 bases lying between them. The CDR3 has 14 residues. Germline values: CDR1 SGHRS, CDR2 YFSETQ. The CDR3 DNA follows: TGCGCCAGCAGCTTGGACCGGGAGCAAGATACGCAGTATTTT. It specifies CASSLDREQDTQYF.

The rearrangement links TRBV19 to TRBJ1-1, with D uncertain. Per the germline V gene, CDR1 is LNHDA and CDR2 is SQIVND (reference sequence). The CDR3 extends over 13 amino acids. Trimming left V 7 bases short and J 0 bases short, with 9 bases between. The CDR3 DNA is TGTGCCAGTAATCCTAGCATGAACACTGAAGCTTTCTTT. Translated, it gives CASNPSMNTEAFF.

This clone was seen more than once but under ten times. V and J are TRBV7-9 and TRBJ1-2, with 8 bases fitting TRBD1. Per germline, CDR1 SEHNR and CDR2 FQNEAQ (reference sequence). Unmatched junction bases numbered 8, after V lost 5 bases and J lost 3 bases. The CDR3 is 15 amino acids. The CDR3 spells CASSAGQGGHYGYTF. The CDR3 DNA is TGTGCCAGCAGCGCCGGACAGGGCGGACACTATGGCTACACCTTC.

The chain has TRBV28 and TRBJ2-2; perhaps TRBD2 as D (7 bases). The V gene's germline CDR1 is MDHEN and CDR2 SYDVKM. The CDR3 totals 16 residues. The V gene lost 7 bases and the J gene lost 3 bases, with 18 bases spanning the gap. Here the CDR3 reads CASNVGGLQYTGELFF. The CDR3 DNA is TGTGCCAGCAACGTGGGGGGGCTACAATACACCGGGGAGCTGTTTTTT.

The chain combines TRBV6-1 with TRBJ2-2, with TRBD1 matching over 7 bases. The CDR3 has 15 amino acids. Germline loops: CDR1 MNHNS, CDR2 SASEGT. The junction had 6 bases not matched to a gene; V was cut back by 4 bases and J by 4 bases. The CDR3 DNA reads TGTGCCAGCAGTGTGCCGACAGGGAGCACCGGGGAGCTGTTTTTT. Its protein product is CASSVPTGSTGELFF.